This T cell receptor beta chain was observed in a study of T cells in Graves' hyperthyroidism and ophthalmopathy. Germline CDR1 is SGDLS and CDR2 is YYNGEE. The CDR3 covers 16 residues. Trimming took 2 bases from V and 6 from J; bases not matched to a gene: 8. The source material, RNA transcripts, was used to amplify TCR beta CDR3 regions. An initial round of RT-PCR targeting the TCR CDR3 relied on the HTBI primer set. TCRdb recomputed calls from the multiplex PCR reads with MiXCR, one row per CDR3 protein. In the table there are around 420,000 distinct CDR3 sequences, around 15% of which are singletons. A lack of ophthalmopathy progression within 18 months defined stable Graves' hyperthyroidism. This clonotype was seen repeatedly, ten times or more.

V and J are TRBV9 and TRBJ2-1, with TRBD2 identical over 10 bases. The sequencing sample was made of blood. The sequence derives from a young woman with Graves' hyperthyroidism. As DNA, the CDR3 is TGTGCCAGCAGCGTCCGAGAGCGGGAGGGGGTCAATGAGCAGTTCTTC. Residues: CASSVREREGVNEQFF.